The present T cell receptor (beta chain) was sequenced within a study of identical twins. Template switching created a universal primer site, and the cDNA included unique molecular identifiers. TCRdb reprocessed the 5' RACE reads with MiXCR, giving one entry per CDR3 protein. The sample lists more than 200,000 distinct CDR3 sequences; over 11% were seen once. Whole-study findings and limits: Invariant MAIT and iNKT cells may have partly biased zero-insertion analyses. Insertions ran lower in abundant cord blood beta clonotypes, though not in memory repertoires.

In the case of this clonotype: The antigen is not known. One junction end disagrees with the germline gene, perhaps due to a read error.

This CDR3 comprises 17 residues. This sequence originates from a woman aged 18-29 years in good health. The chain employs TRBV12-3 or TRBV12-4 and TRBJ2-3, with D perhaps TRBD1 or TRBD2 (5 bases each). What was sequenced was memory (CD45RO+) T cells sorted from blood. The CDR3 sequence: CASSLVPRAPSTDTRYF. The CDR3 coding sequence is TGTGCCAGCAGTTTGGTGCCCAGGGCCCCTAGCACAGATACGCGGTATTTT.